The present entry profiles one TCR beta chain with its context. The antigen remains unidentified. The sample comes from a study of blood T cells in healthy people across ages. Notes on the study in general: Diversity estimates from one million T cells were considered underestimates. Diversity of TCR beta correlated strongly with naive T cell percentage.

The authors ran a second PCR of about 6 to 12 cycles using a sample-barcoded 5' primer and a J-beta primer mix. Paired-end reads containing CDR3 totaled no fewer than 2.5 million for each sample. MiXCR was run by TCRdb on the 5' RACE reads, yielding one entry per CDR3 protein. This sample has 1.5 million or so distinct CDR3 sequences, with 35% to 45% found just once. Deletions cut 8 bases from V and 6 bases from J, with 11 bases between. CDR3 size: 11 residues. Germline V gene sequence: CDR1 LGHDT, CDR2 YNNKEL (reference sequence). The receptor was isolated from a woman aged 18-29 years in good health. The V call is TRBV3-1, the J call TRBJ2-7; D is unclear. The specimen sequenced was blood. Here the CDR3 DNA reads TGTGCCAGCCGTCAAGGTGGCGAGCAGTACTTC. Encoded protein: CASRQGGEQYF.